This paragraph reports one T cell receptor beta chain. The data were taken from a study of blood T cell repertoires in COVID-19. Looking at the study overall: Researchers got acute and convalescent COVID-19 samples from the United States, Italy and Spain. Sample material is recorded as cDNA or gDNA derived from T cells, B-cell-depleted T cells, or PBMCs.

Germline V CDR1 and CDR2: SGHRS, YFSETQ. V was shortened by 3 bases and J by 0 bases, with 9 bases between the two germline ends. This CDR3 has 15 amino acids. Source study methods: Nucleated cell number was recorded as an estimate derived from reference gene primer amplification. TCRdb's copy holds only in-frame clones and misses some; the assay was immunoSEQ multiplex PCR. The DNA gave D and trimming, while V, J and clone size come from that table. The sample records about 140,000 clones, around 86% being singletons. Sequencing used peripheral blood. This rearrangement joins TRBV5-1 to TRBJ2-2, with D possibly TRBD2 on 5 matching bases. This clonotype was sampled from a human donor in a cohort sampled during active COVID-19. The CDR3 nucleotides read TGCGCCAGCAGCTGGAGCGGAACGAACACCGGGGAGCTGTTTTTT. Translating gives CASSWSGTNTGELFF.